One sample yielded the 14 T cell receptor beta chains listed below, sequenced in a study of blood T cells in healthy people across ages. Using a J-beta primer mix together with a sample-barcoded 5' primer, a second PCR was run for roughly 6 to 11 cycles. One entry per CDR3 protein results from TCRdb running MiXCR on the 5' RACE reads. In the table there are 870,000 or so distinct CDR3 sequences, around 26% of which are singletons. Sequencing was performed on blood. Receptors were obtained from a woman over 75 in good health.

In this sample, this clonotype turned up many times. CDR3 loop: CASSTPRAGLQETQYF. The CDR3 region has the DNA TGTGCCAGCAGTACCCCTAGAGCGGGGCTCCAAGAGACCCAGTACTTC. V gene TRBV6-2 or TRBV6-3 combines with J gene TRBJ2-5, with 7 nucleotides matching TRBD2. The CDR3 covers 16 residues. J lost 1 base, V lost 5 bases, and 10 bases had no gene match. Germline lookup yields CDR1 MNHEY and CDR2 SVGEGT.

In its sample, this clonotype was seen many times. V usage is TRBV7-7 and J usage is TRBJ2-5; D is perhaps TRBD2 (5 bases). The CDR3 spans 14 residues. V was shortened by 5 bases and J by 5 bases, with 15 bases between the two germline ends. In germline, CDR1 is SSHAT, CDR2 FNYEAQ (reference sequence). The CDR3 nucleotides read TGTGCCAGCAGCCCCGCCGGGGTAGGGGAGACCCAGTACTTC. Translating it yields CASSPAGVGETQYF.

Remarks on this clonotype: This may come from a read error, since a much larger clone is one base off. The CDR3 spells CASSGTSGGSEYNEQYF. CDR3 in DNA: TGTGCCAGCAGCGGGACTAGCGGGGGGTCCGAATACAATGAGCAGTACTTC. J is TRBJ2-1 and V is TRBV7-2; TRBD2 aligns across 15 bases. The end of the DNA is better explained by TRBJ2-7, so the J call may be wrong. The CDR3 totals 17 residues. The V gene's germline CDR1 is SGHTA and CDR2 FQGNSA.

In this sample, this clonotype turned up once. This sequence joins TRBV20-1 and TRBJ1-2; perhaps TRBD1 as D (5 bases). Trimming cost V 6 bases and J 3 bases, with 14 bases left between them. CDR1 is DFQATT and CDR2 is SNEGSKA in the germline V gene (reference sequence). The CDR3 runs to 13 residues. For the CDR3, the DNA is TGCAGTGCATGGGAGTCGGGGGACTATGGCTACACCTTC. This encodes CSAWESGDYGYTF.

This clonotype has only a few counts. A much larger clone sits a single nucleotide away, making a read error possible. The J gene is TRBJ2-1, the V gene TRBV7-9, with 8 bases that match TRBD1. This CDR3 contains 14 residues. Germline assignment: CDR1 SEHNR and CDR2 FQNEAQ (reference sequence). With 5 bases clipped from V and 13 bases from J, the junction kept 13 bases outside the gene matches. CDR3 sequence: CASSMDRDGETQFF. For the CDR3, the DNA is TGTGCCAGCAGCATGGACAGGGATGGAGAGACCCAGTTCTTC.

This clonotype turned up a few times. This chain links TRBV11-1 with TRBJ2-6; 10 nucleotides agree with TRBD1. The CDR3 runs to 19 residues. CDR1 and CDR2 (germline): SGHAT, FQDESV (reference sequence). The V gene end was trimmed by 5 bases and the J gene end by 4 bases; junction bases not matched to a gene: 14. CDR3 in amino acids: CASSATPGTGAKGANVLTF. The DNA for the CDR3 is TGTGCCAGCAGCGCAACCCCCGGGACAGGGGCTAAAGGGGCCAACGTCCTGACTTTC.

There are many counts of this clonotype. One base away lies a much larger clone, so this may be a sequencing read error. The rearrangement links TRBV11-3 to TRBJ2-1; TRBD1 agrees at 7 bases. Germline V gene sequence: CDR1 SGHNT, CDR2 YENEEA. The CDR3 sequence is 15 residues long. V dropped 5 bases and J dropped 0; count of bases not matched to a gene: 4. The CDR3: CASSQGQSSYNEQFF. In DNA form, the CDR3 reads TGTGCCAGCAGCCAGGGACAGAGCTCCTACAATGAGCAGTTCTTC.

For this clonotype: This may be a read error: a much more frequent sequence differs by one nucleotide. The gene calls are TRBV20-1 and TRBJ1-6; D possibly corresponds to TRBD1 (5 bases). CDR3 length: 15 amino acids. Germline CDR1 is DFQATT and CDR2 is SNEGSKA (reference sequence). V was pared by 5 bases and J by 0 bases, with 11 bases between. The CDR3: CSAVTANSYNSPLHF. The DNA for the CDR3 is TGCAGTGCTGTGACAGCCAACTCCTATAATTCACCCCTCCACTTT.

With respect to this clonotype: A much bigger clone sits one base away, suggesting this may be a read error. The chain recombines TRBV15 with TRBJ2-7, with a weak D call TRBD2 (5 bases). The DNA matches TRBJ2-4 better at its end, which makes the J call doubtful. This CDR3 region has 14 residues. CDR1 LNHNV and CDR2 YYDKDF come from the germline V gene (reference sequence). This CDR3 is CATSPDVPGSIQYF. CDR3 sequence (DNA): TGTGCCACCAGTCCGGACGTTCCGGGAAGCATTCAGTACTTC.

CDR3 sequence reads: CTGRLNTEAFF. The CDR3, as DNA: TGCACGGGACGCCTGAACACTGAAGCTTTCTTT. The chain employs TRBV20-1 and TRBJ1-1; possible D gene TRBD1, 5 bases. The germline V gene encodes CDR1 DFQATT and CDR2 SNEGSKA (reference sequence). The CDR3 has 11 residues.

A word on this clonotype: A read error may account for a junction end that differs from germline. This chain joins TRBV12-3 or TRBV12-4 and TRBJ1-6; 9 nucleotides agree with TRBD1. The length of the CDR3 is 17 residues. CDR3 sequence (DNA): TGTGCCAGCAGTGGAGACAGGGGGAGCTCCTATAATTCACCCCTCCTCTTT. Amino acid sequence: CASSGDRGSSYNSPLLF.

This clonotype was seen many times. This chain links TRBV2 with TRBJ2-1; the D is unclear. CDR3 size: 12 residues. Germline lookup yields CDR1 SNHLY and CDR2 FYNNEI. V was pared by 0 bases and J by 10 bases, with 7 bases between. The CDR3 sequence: CASSEAPSEQFF. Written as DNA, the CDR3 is TGTGCCAGCAGTGAAGCGCCGTCGGAGCAGTTCTTC.

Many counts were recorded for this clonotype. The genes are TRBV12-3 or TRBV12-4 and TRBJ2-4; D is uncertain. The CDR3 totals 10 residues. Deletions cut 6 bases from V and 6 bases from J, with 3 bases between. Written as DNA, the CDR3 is TGTGCCAGCAGCGGAAACATTCAGTACTTC. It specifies CASSGNIQYF.

As DNA, the CDR3 is TGCGCCAGCAGCTTAGCGACAGGGACCACAGATACGCAGTATTTT. It encodes CASSLATGTTDTQYF. The J gene is TRBJ2-3, the V gene TRBV4-3, with 7 bases lining up with TRBD1. Germline CDR1 and CDR2: LGHNA and YSLEER. CDR3 length equals 15 residues. Unmatched junction bases numbered 7, after V lost 5 bases and J lost 2 bases.